The clone carrying this T cell receptor beta chain was seen more than once but under ten times. What it recognizes is unknown. The read comes to an end 3 residues before the CDR3 does, leaving the germline J gene to fill in the end. The CDR3 loop spans 18 amino acids. V was clipped by 3 bases and J by 0 bases, with 18 bases between them. Germline V gene data show CDR1 as KGHSH and CDR2 as LQKENI. This entry comes from a study of T cell clonality in common variable immunodeficiency. The repertoire was sequenced with immunoSEQ multiplex PCR; TCRdb's copy has only in-frame clones and lacks some. The sample was found to contain tens of thousands of clones, and every one recurs. Study-level findings and limits: In common variable immunodeficiency, TCR beta chains reportedly carried fewer deletions and N-nucleotide insertions.

The sequence derives from a human donor with common variable immunodeficiency. The rearrangement joins TRBV18 to TRBJ2-1, with TRBD2 as a possible D gene (6 bases). The sequenced sample consisted of peripheral blood mononuclear cells. CDR3 bases read: TGTGCCAGCTCACCGGGTCGCGGAGGGGCACGCTCCTACAATGAG. Translating gives CASSPGRGGARSYNE. The full CDR3 reads CASSPGRGGARSYNEQFF.